This TCR beta chain derives from a study of blood T cell repertoires in COVID-19. Study-wide background: The analysed material was cDNA or gDNA that came from T cells, B-cell-depleted T cells, or PBMCs.

Germline V CDR1 and CDR2: MNHEY, SMNVEV (reference sequence). The V gene end was trimmed by 0 bases and the J gene end by 2 bases; junction bases not matched to a gene: 3. The length of the CDR3 is 16 residues. Sequencing was performed with immunoSEQ multiplex PCR; in TCRdb, only in-frame clones are kept and a portion is missing. The sample yields fewer than 200,000 clones, about 85% seen once. This receptor was identified in a man aged 55-75 years with active or convalescent COVID-19. This chain uses TRBV27 with TRBJ2-3; 9 bases are a match to TRBD1. Sequenced sample: peripheral blood. In nucleotides, the CDR3 is TGTGCCAGCAGTTTATCTAGGACAGGGGTCACAGATACGCAGTATTTT. Translating it yields CASSLSRTGVTDTQYF.